The TCR beta chain under discussion was sequenced for a study of vaccination and CD4 T cells after COVID-19. Documented time point: late sampling 161 to 241 days after vaccination in a few convalescent patients. Indicated treatment: roughly nine-day PBMC culture with coronavirus spike peptide pools or control peptides (ViraFEST assay). Oncomine TCR Beta short-read sequencing was applied to DNA from cultured CD4+ T cells. TCRdb redid the calling of the PCR reads with MiXCR, one entry per CDR3 protein. The top ten clones hold roughly 20% of a sample with about 15,000 distinct CDR3 sequences, around 50% of them seen once. This CDR3 has 12 amino acids. Trimming pared 6 bases from V and 5 bases from J, leaving 9 bases between. Germline assignment: CDR1 MNHNS and CDR2 SASEGT. Note on this clonotype: What it binds is unknown.

This specimen consisted of CD4+ T cells from blood, cultured in vitro, obtained about 7 months after SARS-CoV-2 vaccination. This TCR was recovered from a human donor who had recovered from COVID-19. V usage is TRBV6-1 and J usage is TRBJ2-3; D gene unclear. CDR3 residues: CASRTPEDTQYF. In DNA form, the CDR3 reads TGTGCCAGCAGGACCCCAGAAGATACGCAGTATTTT.